This T cell receptor (beta chain) was sequenced in a study of blood T cell repertoires in COVID-19. Study-wide background: Samples of COVID-19 (acute and convalescent) were obtained from the United States, Italy and Spain.

Generated by immunoSEQ multiplex PCR, the TCRdb table keeps only in-frame clones and is missing some. The table lists 350,000 to 450,000 clones, nearly 90% of them singletons. Two consecutive negative NP/OP PCR tests, clearance, or resolved symptoms defined Cohort 3 recovery. The CDR3 covers 14 residues. V gave up 9 bases and J gave up 5 bases; unmatched junction bases: 9. CDR1 is LNHDA and CDR2 is SQIVND in the germline V gene (reference sequence). V and J are TRBV19 and TRBJ2-2, with TRBD2 matching over 7 bases. Sequencing was carried out using PBMCs or T cells enriched from blood (not recorded which). The clonotype comes from a woman in her twenties or thirties who had recovered from COVID-19. In DNA form, the CDR3 reads TGTGCCAGCTTCTTGGGGGGGAATACCGGGGAGCTGTTTTTT. It yields the protein CASFLGGNTGELFF.